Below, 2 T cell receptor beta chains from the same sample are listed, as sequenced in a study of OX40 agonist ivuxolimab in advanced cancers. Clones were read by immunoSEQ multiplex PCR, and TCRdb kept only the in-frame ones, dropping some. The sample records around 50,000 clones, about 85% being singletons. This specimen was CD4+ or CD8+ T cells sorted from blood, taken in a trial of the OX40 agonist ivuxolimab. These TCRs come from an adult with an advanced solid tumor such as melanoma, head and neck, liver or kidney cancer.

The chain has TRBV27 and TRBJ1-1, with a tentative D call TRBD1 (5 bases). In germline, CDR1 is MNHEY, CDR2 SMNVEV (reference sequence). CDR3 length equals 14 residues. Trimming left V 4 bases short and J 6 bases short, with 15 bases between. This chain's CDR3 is CASSYIQGSAEAFF. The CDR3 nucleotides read TGTGCCAGCAGTTACATCCAGGGTTCGGCTGAAGCTTTCTTT.

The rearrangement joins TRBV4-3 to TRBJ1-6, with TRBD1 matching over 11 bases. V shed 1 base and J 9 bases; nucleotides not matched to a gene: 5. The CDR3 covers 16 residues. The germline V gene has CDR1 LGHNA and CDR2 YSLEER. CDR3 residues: CASSQAWTGGVSPLHF. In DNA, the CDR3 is TGCGCCAGCAGCCAAGCCTGGACAGGGGGCGTTTCACCCCTCCACTTT.